Here is one TCR beta chain with its context. Its specific antigen is unknown. Nothing much larger sits one base from this clone, and base qualities are not available. Genomic DNA was used as template for profiling of TCR beta VDJ combinations and CDR3 sequences. TCR repertoire sequencing was run on an Illumina HiSeq 2000. Turning to the authors' computational methods: Repertoire assessment relied on Simpson's diversity index, CDR3 size and DJ length profiles, and TRBV/TRBJ rearrangement plots. Whichever DNA sequence was most abundant in the deep sequencing data was defined as the immunodominant clone. CDR3 amino acid sequences were checked for sharing between subjects and were compared against published repertoires and the VDJdb database. In-frame beta chains were kept once TCRdb had trimmed the public reads at Q25 with fastp and called clones with MiXCR. Each record represents a unique CDR3 protein, reported with the most common genes and DNA among its rows. The V and J calls and clone size are TCRdb's, not the authors'. For this sample the table gives about 170,000 distinct CDR3 sequences, of which 60% to 70% were detected only once. The ten most abundant clones make up roughly 42% of the sample.

The data belong to a study of CD8+CD57+ T cells in acquired aplastic anemia (dated by TCRdb to between 2018 and 2020). For the study in its entirety: Extracted DNA from sorted CD4+ and CD8+ cells averaged around 3.5 ug, ranging from roughly 0.17 to 27.4 ug. Healthy donor samples averaged about 9.9 million reads for CD4+ and fewer than 12 million for CD8+ cells. What the work shows at the level of the full study, not this receptor alone: Roughly 30 CD8+ CDR3 sequences were shared between patients and controls but appeared highly expressed in patients and within their immunodominant clones. CD8+ Simpson's diversity did not differ significantly between patients and healthy controls (P=0.060).

V is clipped by 4 bases and J by 2 bases, and the sequence between their germline boundaries is 17 bases long. The germline V gene (reference sequence) specifies SEHNR as CDR1 and FQNEAQ as CDR2. The CDR3, from cysteine to phenylalanine, totals 16 residues. Only the CDR3 part of the read is kept: 48 bases, read in frame from the first base. TCR repertoires of sorted CD4+ and CD8+ blood T cells from severe aplastic anemia patients and healthy subjects were deep-sequenced in the study. Ficoll-Paque density gradient centrifugation was used to isolate peripheral blood mononuclear cells. Before DNA was extracted, CD4+ and CD8+ T cells were sorted using either FACS or magnetic beads.

Recombination linked TRBV7-9 to TRBJ2-5, with the identity of the D gene unclear. Input material: sorted CD4+, CD8+, or CD8+CD57+ T cells (not recorded which) from PBMCs. This receptor was obtained from a human donor in good health. The CDR3 loop reads CASSSNPGRQQETQYF. The DNA reads TGTGCCAGCAGCTCTAACCCGGGCAGACAACAAGAGACCCAGTACTTC.